This passage covers 7 T cell receptor beta chains from one sample sequenced in a study of technical replicates of blood from several donors. Produced via immunoSEQ multiplex PCR; TCRdb's table is partial and in-frame only. The sample consists of more than 70,000 clones, 92% of them appearing once. Sequences were obtained from T cells isolated from PBMCs. These receptors originate from a human donor in good health.

V and J are TRBV4-1 and TRBJ2-1, with TRBD2 as a possible D gene (6 bases). Trimming removed 7 bases from V and 8 bases from J, with 21 bases in between. This CDR3 contains 15 residues. The germline V gene encodes CDR1 MGHRA and CDR2 YSYEKL. CDR3 sequence (DNA): TGCGCCAGCAAGGGTTTAGCGGTCCCTGTTTATGAGCAGTTCTTC. Its protein is CASKGLAVPVYEQFF.

The V gene is TRBV6-1, the J gene TRBJ2-7; a possible D gene is TRBD2 (5 bases). CDR1 is MNHNS and CDR2 is SASEGT in the germline V gene. V dropped 8 bases and J dropped 2 bases, with 16 bases sitting between them. The CDR3 length is 14 residues. CDR3 residues: CASSTGIQTYEQYF. CDR3 nucleotides: TGTGCCAGCTCGACCGGGATCCAAACCTACGAGCAGTACTTC.

The chain combines TRBV6-4 with TRBJ2-5; 13 bases map to TRBD2. CDR1 is MRHNA, CDR2 SNTAGT, per germline. V trimming: 5 bases; J trimming: 2 bases; junction bases outside the gene matches: 5. CDR3 size: 16 residues. The CDR3 here is CASSPGTSGAQETQYF. As DNA, the CDR3 is TGTGCCAGCAGTCCCGGGACTAGCGGGGCTCAAGAGACCCAGTACTTC.

This clone occurred once. This chain links TRBV19 with TRBJ2-7; TRBD1 matches at 7 bases. V was clipped by 6 bases and J by 3 bases; unmatched bases: 8. The CDR3 sequence is 14 residues long. Germline CDR1 is LNHDA and CDR2 is SQIVND (reference sequence). CDR3 sequence: CASSLQGLLYEQYF. CDR3 coding DNA: TGTGCCAGTAGCCTACAGGGGTTACTCTACGAGCAGTACTTC. Complete variable domain (other parts from reference TRBV19 and TRBJ2-7): DGGITQSPKYLFRKEGQNVTLSCEQNLNHDAMYWYRQDPGQGLRLIYYSQIVNDFQKGDIAEGYSVSREKKESFPLTVTSAQKNPTAFYLCASSLQGLLYEQYFGPGTRLTVT.

This sequence joins TRBV5-4 and TRBJ2-7; 8 nucleotides agree with TRBD2. Germline trimming cut 2 bases from V and 2 bases from J; bases unmatched to any gene: 12. The CDR3 is made up of 17 amino acids. Germline CDR1 and CDR2: SGHNT and YYREEE (reference sequence). CDR3 in amino acids: CASSLLSGTQRAYEQYF. The CDR3 DNA is TGTGCCAGCAGCTTACTTAGCGGGACCCAAAGGGCCTACGAGCAGTACTTC.

The J gene is TRBJ2-3, the V gene TRBV30; a possible D gene is TRBD2 (5 bases). CDR1 is GTSNPN, CDR2 SVGIG, per germline (reference sequence). This CDR3 contains 13 residues. With 5 bases removed from V and 5 bases from J, the gap between germline ends came to 14 bases. The CDR3 nucleotides are TGTGCCTGGTCTATAGAGGGTGTAGATACGCAGTATTTT. It is translated as CAWSIEGVDTQYF.

This rearrangement joins TRBV5-1 to TRBJ2-7; the match to TRBD1 covers 8 bases. V gave up 0 bases and J gave up 6 bases; unmatched junction bases: 8. Per the germline V gene, CDR1 is SGHRS and CDR2 is YFSETQ. The CDR3 covers 15 residues. The CDR3 sequence: CASSLETGQVLEQYF. Here the CDR3 DNA reads TGCGCCAGCAGCTTGGAGACGGGACAGGTCCTCGAGCAGTACTTC.